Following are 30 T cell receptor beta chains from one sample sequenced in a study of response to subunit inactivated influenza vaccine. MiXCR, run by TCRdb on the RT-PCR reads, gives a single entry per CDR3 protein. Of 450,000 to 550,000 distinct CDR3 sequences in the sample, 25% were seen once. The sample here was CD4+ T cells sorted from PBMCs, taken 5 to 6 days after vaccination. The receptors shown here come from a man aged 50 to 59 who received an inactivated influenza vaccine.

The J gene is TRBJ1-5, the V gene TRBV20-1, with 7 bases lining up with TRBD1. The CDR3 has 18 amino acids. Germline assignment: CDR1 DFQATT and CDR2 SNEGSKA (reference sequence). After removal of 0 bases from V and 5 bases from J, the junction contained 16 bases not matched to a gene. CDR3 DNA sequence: TGCAGTGCTAGAGATTGGGGACAGATCTGGTCCCTCGATCAGCCCCAGCATTTT. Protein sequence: CSARDWGQIWSLDQPQHF.

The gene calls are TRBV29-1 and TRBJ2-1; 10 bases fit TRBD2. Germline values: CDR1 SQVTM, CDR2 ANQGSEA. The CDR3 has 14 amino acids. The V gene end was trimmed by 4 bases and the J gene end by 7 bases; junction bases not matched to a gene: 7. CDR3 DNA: TGCAGCGTTGCCCCAGGACTAGCGGAGAATGAGCAGTTCTTC. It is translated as CSVAPGLAENEQFF.

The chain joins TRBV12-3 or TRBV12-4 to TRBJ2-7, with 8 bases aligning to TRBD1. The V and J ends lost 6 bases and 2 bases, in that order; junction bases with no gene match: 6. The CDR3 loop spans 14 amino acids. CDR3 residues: CASRPGTGAYEQYF. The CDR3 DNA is TGTGCCAGCAGACCCGGGACAGGAGCCTACGAGCAGTACTTC.

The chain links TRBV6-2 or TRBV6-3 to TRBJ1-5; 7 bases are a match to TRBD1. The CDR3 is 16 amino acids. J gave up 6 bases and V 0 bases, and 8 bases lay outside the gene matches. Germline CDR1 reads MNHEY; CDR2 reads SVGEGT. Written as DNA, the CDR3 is TGTGCCAGCAGTTACTCACGACAGGGTACCAGTCAGCCCCAGCATTTT. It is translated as CASSYSRQGTSQPQHF.

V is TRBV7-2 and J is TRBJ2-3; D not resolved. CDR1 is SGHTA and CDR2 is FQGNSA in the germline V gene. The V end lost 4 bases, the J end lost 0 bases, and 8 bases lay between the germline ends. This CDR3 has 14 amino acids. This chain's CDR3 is CASSWTTSTDTQYF. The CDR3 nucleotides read TGTGCCAGCAGCTGGACCACTAGCACAGATACGCAGTATTTT.

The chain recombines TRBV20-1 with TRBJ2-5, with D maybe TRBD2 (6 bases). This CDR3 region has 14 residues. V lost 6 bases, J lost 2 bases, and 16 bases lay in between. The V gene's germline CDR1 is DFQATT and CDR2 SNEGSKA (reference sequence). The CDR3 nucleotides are TGCAGTGCGCCGAGAGGCGGGGTTCAAGAGACCCAGTACTTC. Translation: CSAPRGGVQETQYF.

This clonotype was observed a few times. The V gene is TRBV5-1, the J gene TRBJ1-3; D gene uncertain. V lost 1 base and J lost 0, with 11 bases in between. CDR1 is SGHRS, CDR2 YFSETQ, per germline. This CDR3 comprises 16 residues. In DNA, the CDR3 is TGCGCCAGCAGCTTGATGGGTGTCAGCTCTGGAAACACCATATATTTT. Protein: CASSLMGVSSGNTIYF.

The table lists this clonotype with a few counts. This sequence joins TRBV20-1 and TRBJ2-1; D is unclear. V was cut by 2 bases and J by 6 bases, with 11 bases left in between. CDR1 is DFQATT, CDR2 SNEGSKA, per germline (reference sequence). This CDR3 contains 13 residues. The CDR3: CSARQSPGNEQFF. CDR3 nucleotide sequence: TGCAGTGCTAGACAGTCCCCGGGCAATGAGCAGTTCTTC.

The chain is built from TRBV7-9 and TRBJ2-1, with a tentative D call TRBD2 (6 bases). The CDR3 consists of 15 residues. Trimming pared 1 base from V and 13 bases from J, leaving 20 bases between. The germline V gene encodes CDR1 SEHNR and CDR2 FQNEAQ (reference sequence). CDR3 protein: CASSLELAISDQQFF. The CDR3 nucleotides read TGTGCCAGCAGCTTAGAACTAGCAATCTCCGACCAACAGTTCTTC. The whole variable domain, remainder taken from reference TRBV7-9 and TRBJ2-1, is DTGVSQNPRHKITKRGQNVTFRCDPISEHNRLYWYRQTLGQGPEFLTYFQNEAQLEKSRLLSDRFSAERPKGSFSTLEIQRTEQGDSAMYLCASSLELAISDQQFFGPGTRLTVL.

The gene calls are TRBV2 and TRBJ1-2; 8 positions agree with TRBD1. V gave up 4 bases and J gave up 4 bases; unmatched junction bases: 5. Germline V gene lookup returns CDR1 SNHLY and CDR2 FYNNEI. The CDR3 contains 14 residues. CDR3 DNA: TGTGCCAGCAGTGCTTCAGGGGGCACCTATGGCTACACCTTC. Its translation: CASSASGGTYGYTF.

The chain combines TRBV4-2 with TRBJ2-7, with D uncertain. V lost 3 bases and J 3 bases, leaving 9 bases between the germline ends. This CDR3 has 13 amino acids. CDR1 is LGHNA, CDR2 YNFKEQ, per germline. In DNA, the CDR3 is TGTGCCAGCAGCCAGGAGACGGACTACGAGCAGTACTTC. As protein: CASSQETDYEQYF.

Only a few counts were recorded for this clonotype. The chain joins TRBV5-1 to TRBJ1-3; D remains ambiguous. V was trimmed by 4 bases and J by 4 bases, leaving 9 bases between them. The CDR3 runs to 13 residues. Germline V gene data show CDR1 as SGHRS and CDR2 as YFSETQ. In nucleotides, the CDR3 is TGCGCCAGCAGCGACGGACGAGGAAACACCATATATTTT. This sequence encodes CASSDGRGNTIYF.

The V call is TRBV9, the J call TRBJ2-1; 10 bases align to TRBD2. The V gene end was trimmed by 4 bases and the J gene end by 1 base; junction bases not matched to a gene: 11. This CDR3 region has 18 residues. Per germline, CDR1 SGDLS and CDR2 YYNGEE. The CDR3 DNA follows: TGTGCCAGCAGCTCGGATGCGGGACTAGCGCGATCCTACAATGAGCAGTTCTTC. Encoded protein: CASSSDAGLARSYNEQFF.

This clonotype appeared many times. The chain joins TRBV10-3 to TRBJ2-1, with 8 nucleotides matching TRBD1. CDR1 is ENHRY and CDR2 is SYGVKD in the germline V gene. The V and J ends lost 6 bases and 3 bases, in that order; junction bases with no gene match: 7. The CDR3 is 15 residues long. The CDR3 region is CAIRPTGTGYNEQFF. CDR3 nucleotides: TGTGCCATCAGACCTACCGGGACAGGCTACAATGAGCAGTTCTTC.

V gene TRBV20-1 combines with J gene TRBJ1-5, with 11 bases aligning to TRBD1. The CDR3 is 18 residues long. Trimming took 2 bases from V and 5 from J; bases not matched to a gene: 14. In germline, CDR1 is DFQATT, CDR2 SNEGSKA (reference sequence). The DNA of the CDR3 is TGCAGTGCTAGATTGGAATGGACAGGGGGCCTTAGGGATCAGCCCCAGCATTTT. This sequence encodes CSARLEWTGGLRDQPQHF.

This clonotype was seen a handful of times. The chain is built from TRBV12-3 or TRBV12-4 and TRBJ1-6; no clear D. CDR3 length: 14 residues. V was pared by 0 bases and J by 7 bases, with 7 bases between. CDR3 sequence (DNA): TGTGCCAGCAGTTTAGCCGGCCACAATTCACCCCTCCACTTT. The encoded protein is CASSLAGHNSPLHF.

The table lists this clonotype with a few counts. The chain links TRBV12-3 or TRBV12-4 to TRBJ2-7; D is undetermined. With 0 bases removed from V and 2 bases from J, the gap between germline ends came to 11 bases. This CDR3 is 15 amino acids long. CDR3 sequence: CASSLAEFRAYEQYF. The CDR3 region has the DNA TGTGCCAGCAGTTTAGCTGAGTTCCGAGCCTACGAGCAGTACTTC.

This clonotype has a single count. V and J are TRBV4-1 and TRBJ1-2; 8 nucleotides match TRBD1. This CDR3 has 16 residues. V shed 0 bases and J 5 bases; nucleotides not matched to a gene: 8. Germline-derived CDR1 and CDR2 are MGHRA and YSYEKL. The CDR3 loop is CASSQEPDRDWYGYTF. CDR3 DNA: TGCGCCAGCAGCCAAGAGCCGGACAGGGATTGGTATGGCTACACCTTC.

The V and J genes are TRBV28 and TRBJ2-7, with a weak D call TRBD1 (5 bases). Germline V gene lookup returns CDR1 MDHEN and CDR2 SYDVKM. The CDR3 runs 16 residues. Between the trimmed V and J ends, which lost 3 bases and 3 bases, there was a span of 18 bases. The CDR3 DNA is TGTGCCAGCAGTTTTGATGCAGGGCTTTTTTACTACGAGCAGTACTTC. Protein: CASSFDAGLFYYEQYF.

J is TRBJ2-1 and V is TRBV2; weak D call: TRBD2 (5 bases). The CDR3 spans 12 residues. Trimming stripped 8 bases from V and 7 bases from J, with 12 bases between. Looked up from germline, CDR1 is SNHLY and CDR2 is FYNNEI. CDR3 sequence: CASSDYGNEQFF. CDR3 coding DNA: TGTGCCAGCTCCGACTACGGAAATGAGCAGTTCTTC.

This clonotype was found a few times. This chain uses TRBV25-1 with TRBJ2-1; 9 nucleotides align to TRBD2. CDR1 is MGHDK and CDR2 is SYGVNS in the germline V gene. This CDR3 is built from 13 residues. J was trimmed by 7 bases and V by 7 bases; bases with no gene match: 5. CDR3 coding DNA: TGTGCCAGCACCGCGGGGGGGATGAATGAGCAGTTCTTC. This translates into CASTAGGMNEQFF.

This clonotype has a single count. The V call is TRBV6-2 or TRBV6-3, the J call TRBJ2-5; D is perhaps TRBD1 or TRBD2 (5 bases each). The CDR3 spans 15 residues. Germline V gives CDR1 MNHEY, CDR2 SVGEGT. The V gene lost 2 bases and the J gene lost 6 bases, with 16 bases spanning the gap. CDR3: CASSYVPRGAKTQYF. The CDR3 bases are TGTGCCAGCAGTTACGTCCCAAGGGGAGCGAAGACCCAGTACTTC.

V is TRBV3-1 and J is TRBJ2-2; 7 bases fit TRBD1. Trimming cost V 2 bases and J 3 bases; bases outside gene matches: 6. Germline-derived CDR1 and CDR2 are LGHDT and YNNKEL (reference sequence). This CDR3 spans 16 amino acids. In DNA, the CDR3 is TGTGCCAGCAGCCAAATTAGGGGGCGTGACACCGGGGAGCTGTTTTTT. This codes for CASSQIRGRDTGELFF.

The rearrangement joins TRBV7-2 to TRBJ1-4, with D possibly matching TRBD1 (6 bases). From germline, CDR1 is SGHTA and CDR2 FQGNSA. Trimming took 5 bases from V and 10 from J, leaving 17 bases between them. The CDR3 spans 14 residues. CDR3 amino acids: CASSEPIQGSKLFF. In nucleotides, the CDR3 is TGTGCCAGCAGCGAACCAATACAGGGCTCAAAACTGTTTTTT.

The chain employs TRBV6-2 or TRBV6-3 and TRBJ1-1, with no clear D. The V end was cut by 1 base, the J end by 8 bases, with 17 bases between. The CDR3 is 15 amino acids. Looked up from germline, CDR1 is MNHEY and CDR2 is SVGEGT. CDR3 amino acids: CASSYLPGLKGEAFF. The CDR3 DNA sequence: TGTGCCAGCAGTTACTTACCGGGCCTCAAGGGAGAAGCTTTCTTT.

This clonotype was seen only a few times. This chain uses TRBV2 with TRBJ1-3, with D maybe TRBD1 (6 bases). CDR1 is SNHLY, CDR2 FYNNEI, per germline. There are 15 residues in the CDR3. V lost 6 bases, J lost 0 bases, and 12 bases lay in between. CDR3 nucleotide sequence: TGTGCCAGCAGCGACAGGATCTTCTCTGGAAACACCATATATTTT. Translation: CASSDRIFSGNTIYF. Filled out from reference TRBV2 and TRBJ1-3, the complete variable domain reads EPEVTQTPSHQVTQMGQEVILRCVPISNHLYFYWYRQILGQKVEFLVSFYNNEISEKSEIFDDQFSVERPDGSNFTLKIRSTKLEDSAMYFCASSDRIFSGNTIYFGEGSWLTVV.

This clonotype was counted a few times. The CDR3 loop is CASREQGIQPQHF. CDR3 nucleotides: TGTGCCAGCAGGGAGCAGGGTATCCAGCCCCAGCATTTT. The chain employs TRBV12-3 or TRBV12-4 and TRBJ1-5, with D perhaps matching TRBD1 (5 bases). Trimming left V 6 bases short and J 7 bases short, with 13 bases between. This CDR3 contains 13 residues.

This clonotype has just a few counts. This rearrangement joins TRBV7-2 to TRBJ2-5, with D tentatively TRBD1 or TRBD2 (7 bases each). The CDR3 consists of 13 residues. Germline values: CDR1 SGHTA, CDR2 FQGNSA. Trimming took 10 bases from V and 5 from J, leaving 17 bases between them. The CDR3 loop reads CATAGGGYETQYF. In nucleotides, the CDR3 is TGTGCCACCGCAGGGGGGGGCTATGAGACCCAGTACTTC. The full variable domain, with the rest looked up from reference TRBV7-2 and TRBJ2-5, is GAGVSQSPSNKVTEKGKDVELRCDPISGHTALYWYRQSLGQGLEFLIYFQGNSAPDKSGLPSDRFSAERTGGSVSTLTIQRTQQEDSAVYLCATAGGGYETQYFGPGTRLLVL.

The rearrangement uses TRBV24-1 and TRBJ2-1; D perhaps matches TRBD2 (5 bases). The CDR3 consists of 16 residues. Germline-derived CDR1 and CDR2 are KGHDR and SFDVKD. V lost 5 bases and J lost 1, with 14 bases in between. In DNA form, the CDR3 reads TGTGCCACCAGTGGCTCTAGCAAGGCATCCTACAATGAGCAGTTCTTC. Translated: CATSGSSKASYNEQFF.

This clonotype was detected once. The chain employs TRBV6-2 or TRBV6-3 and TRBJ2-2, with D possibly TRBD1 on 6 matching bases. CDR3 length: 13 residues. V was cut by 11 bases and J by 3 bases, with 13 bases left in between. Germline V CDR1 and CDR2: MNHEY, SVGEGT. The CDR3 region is CAGLNRDTGELFF. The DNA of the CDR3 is TGTGCCGGATTGAACAGGGACACCGGGGAGCTGTTTTTT.